The clone carrying this T cell receptor beta chain has ten or more counts. The antigen remains unidentified. This entry is derived from a study of early T cells in non-severe SARS-CoV-2 infection. Background on the study: RNA in bulk from unsorted whole blood was sequenced, and chains were unpaired. Points from the study as a whole: In VDJdb matching, anti-spike CD8 responses were favored while private and CD4 specificities went missing.

CDR1 and CDR2 from the germline V gene are DFQATT and SNEGSKA (reference sequence). V gave up 0 bases and J gave up 11 bases, with 16 bases separating them. The CDR3 loop spans 13 amino acids. Individual cDNA molecules received unique molecular identifiers during library preparation. TCRdb reprocessed the 5' RACE reads via MiXCR and lists one record per CDR3 protein. Of about 89,000 distinct CDR3 sequences in the sample, around 17% were seen once. The chain has TRBV20-1 and TRBJ1-1; D not certain. This sequence originates from an adult who was a healthcare worker with PCR-confirmed SARS-CoV-2 infection or an uninfected control (not recorded which). Specimen: whole blood, collected at baseline. CDR3 protein: CSARDGTGTYAFF. The CDR3 DNA reads as TGCAGTGCTAGAGATGGAACGGGAACGTATGCTTTCTTT.